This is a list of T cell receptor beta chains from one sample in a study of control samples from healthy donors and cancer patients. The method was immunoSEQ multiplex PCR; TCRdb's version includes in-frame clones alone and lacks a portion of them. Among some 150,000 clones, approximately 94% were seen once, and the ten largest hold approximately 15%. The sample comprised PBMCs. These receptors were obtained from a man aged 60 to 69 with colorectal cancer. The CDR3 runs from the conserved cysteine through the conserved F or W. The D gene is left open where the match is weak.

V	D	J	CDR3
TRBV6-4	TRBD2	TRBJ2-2	CASSPRDYPPGELFF
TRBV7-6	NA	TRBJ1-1	CASSLWGGTSAENTEAFF
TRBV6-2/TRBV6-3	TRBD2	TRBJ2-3	CASSFLLNSGTQYF
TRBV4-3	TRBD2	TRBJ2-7	CASSQDWGVGTSIYEQYF
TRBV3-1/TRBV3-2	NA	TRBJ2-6	CASSQMQGRSGANVLTF
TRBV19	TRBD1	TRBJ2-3	CASRDRGVTSTDTQYF
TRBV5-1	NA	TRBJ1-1	CASSLRQGGINTEAFF
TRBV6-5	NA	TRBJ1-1	CASSHIVNTEAFF
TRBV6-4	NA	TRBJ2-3	CASSVGSTDTQYF
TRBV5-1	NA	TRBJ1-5	CASSTGLNQPQHF
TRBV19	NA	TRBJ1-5	CASSIENSYSNQPQHF
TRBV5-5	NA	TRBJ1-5	CASSPGSPSLPQHF
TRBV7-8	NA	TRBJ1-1	CASSLGVAGTEAFF
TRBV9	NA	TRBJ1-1	CASSPKIPLGTEAFF
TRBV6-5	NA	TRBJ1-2	CASSSPPGDYGYTF
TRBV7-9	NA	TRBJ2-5	CASSLVSQKRQETQYF
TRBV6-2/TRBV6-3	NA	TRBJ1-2	CASSYLEGYGYTF
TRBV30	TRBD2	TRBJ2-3	CAWSALADTDTQYF
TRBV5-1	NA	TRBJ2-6	CASSLDGREGFSGANVLTF
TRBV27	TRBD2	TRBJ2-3	CASSSGLAGTSFTDTQYF
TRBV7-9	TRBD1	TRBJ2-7	CASSLLSGQGYYEQYF
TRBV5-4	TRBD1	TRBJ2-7	CASSAGTGASYEQYF
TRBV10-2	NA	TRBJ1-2	CASRQDYNYGYTF
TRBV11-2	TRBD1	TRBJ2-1	CASSLGDRTYNEQFF
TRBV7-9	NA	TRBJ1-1	CASSPGLGANTEAFF
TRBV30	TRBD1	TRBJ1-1	CAWSVGAGQVEAFF
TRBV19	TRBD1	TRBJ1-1	CASSYSGGVNTEAFF
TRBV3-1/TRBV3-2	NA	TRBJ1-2	CASSQDRGFFYGYTF
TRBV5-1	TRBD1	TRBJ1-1	CASSTWTGTNTEAFF
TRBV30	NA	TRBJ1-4	CAWSVLGATNEKLFF
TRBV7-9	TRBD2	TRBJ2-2	CASSLVSGIRSGELFF
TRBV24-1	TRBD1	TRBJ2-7	CATSDPGTGGYEQYF